This T cell receptor (delta chain) was found in a study of gamma-delta T cells after stem cell transplantation. Worth noting for this clone: The same CDR3 can be traced to other DNA sequences in this sample.

TCRdb re-called the RT-PCR reads using CATT. Altogether around 770 delta-chain clones are present, about 12% being singletons, with the ten largest covering around 23%. Material: gamma-delta T cells. This sequence originates from a human donor. It is not recorded whose cells these are; they may come from a transplant donor. This table probably holds off-target reads from a library built for another chain.

CDR3 residues: CACDITPYWGIRTDKLIF. The CDR3 DNA sequence: TGTGCCTGTGACATCACCCCCTACTGGGGGATACGCACCGATAAACTCATCTTT. This sequence joins TRDV2 and TRDJ1; 13 bases fit TRDD3. In germline, CDR1 is GEAIGNYY, CDR2 EKD. J was trimmed by 1 base and V by 2 bases; bases with no gene match: 9. The CDR3 runs to 18 residues.